This TCR beta chain was profiled in a study of blood T cell repertoires in COVID-19 (dated by TCRdb to the early 2020s). Some background on the complete study: Collaborator samples came from the United States, Italy and Spain and covered acute and convalescent phases of COVID-19. A de-identified subject ID, COVID-19 status, age in years and sex were almost always included in the sample metadata. The dataset comprised deeply sampled blood TCRbeta repertoires from subjects exposed to, actively infected with, or recovered from COVID-19. The repertoires were released in a freely available public database meant as a resource for research on the immune response to SARS-CoV-2. The material from the prospective study consisted of cDNA or gDNA derived from T cells, B-cell-depleted T cells, or PBMCs. Where available, HLA class I and class II types were taken from metadata supplied by the sample provider and were not determined by assay-based typing. Samples were obtained from the ongoing ImmuneRACE study (first 160 participants) and from some 1,200 subjects provided by 6 global collaborators. What the authors observed across the whole study: The amount of clinical and demographic metadata varied by source and participant and was provided uncurated.

Collaborating institutions collected whole blood in K2EDTA tubes following their own protocols. Collaborator samples were shipped for TCRbeta analysis as frozen whole blood, isolated PBMCs, or DNA extracted from either sample type. TCRbeta CDR3 regions were amplified from genomic DNA using the immunoSEQ Assay, a bias-controlled multiplex PCR. On the study's bioinformatics: The number of nucleated cells in each sample was estimated from the amplification of reference gene primers within the assay. To quantify the absolute abundance of each unique TCRbeta CDR3 rearrangement, sequence reads were collapsed and filtered. Productive Simpson clonality was computed per sample as the square root of Simpson's diversity index over productive rearrangements. TCRdb limited this immuneACCESS table to in-frame rearrangements with V and J called. A share of clones is missing; checked studies link under half to unresolved V genes, and the rest is unexplained. Clonal size and the V and J genes are those of that table, whereas D and trimming came from the DNA. Present in this sample are 160,000 or so clones, 85% to 90% of which were seen just once. The top ten clonotypes cover more than 14% of the sample.

At the junction V is shortened by 5 bases and J by 5 bases; bases outside the gene matches: 7. The germline V gene specifies MDHEN as CDR1 and SYDVKM as CDR2. The CDR3 holds 14 amino acids from the cysteine to the phenylalanine. The kept DNA is CDR3 alone, 42 bases in frame from the first base. On this clone itself: Its antigen is unknown. Qualities for individual bases were not recorded, and no much larger clone is one base off.

The receptor chain draws on TRBV28 and TRBJ1-2, with TRBD1 identical over 8 junction bases. The sequenced sample consisted of peripheral blood. The receptor was isolated from a woman aged 40 to 50 with acute or convalescent COVID-19. The nucleotide sequence reads as follows: TGTGCCAGCAGTCCTGGACAGGGAGGATATGGCTACACCTTC. Its product reads: CASSPGQGGYGYTF.